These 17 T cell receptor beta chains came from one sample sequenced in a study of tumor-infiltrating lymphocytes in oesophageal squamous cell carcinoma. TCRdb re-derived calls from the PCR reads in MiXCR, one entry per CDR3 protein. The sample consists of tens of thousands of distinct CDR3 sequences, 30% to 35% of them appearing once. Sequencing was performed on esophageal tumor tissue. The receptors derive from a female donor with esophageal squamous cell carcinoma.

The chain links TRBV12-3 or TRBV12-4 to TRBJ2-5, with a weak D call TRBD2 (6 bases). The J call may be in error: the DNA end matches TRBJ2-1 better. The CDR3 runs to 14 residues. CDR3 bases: TGTGCCAGCAGTGACCGGGACGGGGGCAATGAGCAGTTCTTC. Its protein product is CASSDRDGGNEQFF.

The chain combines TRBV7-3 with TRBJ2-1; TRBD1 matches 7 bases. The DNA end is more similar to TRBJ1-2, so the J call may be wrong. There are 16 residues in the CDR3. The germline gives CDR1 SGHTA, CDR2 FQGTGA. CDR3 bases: TGTGCCAGCAGCTTAACTTCGGGACAGTTCCCCTATGGCTACACCTTC. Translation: CASSLTSGQFPYGYTF.

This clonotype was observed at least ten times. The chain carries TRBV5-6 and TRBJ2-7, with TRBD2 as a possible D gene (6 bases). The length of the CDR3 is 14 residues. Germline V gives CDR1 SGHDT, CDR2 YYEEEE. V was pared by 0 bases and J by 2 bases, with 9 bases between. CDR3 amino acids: CASSLVGGPYEQYF. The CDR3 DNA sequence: TGTGCCAGCAGCTTGGTGGGGGGTCCCTACGAGCAGTACTTC. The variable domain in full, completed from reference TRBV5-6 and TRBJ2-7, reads DAGVTQSPTHLIKTRGQQVTLRCSPKSGHDTVSWYQQALGQGPQFIFQYYEEEERQRGNFPDRFSGHQFPNYSSELNVNALLLGDSALYLCASSLVGGPYEQYFGPGTRLTVT.

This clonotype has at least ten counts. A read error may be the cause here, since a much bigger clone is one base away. CDR3 sequence reads: CASSYVSSGSVMFGNEQYF. CDR3 nucleotides: TGTGCCAGCAGTTACGTGAGTAGCGGGAGTGTCATGTTCGGCAATGAGCAGTACTTC. The chain couples TRBV6-6 to TRBJ2-7; 9 nucleotides align to TRBD2. V trimming: 2 bases; J trimming: 7 bases; junction bases outside the gene matches: 21. CDR3 length: 19 amino acids. CDR1 is MNHNY and CDR2 is SVGAGI in the germline V gene (reference sequence).

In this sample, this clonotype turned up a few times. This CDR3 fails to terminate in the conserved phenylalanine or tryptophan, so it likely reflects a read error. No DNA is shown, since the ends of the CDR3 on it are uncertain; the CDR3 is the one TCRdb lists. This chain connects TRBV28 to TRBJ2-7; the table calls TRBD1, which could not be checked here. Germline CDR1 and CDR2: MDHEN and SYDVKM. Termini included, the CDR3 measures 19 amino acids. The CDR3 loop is CASSSPSGDRQRDGYTFGS.

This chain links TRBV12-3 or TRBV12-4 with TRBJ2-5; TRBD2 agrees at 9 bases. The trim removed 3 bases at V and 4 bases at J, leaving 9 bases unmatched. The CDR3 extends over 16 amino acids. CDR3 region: CASSFKAGGTTETQYF. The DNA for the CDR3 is TGTGCCAGCAGTTTTAAAGCGGGAGGCACCACAGAGACCCAGTACTTC.

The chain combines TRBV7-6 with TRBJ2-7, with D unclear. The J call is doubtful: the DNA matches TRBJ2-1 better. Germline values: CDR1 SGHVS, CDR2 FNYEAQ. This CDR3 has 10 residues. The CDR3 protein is CASSFNEQFF. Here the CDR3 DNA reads TGTGCCAGCAGCTTCAATGAGCAGTTCTTC.

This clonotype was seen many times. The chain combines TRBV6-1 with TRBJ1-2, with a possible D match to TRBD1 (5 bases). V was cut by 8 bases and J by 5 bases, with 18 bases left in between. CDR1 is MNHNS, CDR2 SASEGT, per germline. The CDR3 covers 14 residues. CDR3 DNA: TGTGCCAGCTCCAAGGCCAGGGAGGCATATGGCTACACCTTC. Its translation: CASSKAREAYGYTF.

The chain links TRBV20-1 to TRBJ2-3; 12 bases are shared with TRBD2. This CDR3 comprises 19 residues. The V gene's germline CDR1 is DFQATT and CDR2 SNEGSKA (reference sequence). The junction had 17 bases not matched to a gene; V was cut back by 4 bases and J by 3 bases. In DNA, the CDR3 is TGCAGTGCTATACCCGCGACCTCTCGACTAGCGGGAGAGACAGATACGCAGTATTTT. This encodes CSAIPATSRLAGETDTQYF.

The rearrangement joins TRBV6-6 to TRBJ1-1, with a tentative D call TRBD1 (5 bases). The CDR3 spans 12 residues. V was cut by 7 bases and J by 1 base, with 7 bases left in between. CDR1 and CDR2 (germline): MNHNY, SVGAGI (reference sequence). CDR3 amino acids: CASTTGNTEAFF. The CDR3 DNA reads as TGTGCCAGCACCACAGGGAACACTGAAGCTTTCTTT.

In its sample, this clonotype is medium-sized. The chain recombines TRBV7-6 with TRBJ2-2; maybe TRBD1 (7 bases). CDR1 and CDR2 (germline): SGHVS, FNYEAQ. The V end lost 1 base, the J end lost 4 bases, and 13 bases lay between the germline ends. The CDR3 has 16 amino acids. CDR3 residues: CASSLESQGGTGELFF. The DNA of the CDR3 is TGTGCCAGCAGCTTAGAATCTCAGGGGGGCACCGGGGAGCTGTTTTTT.

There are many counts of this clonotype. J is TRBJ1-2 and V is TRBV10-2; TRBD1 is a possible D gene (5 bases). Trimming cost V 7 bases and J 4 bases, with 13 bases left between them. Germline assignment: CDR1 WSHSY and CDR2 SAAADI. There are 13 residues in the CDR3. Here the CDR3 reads CASTSQASYGYTF. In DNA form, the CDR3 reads TGCGCCAGCACCTCACAGGCGTCCTATGGCTACACCTTC.

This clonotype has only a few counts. The CDR3 protein is CASSLGAQGSGANVLTF. The CDR3 region has the DNA TGTGCCAGCAGCTTAGGGGCTCAAGGCTCTGGGGCCAACGTCCTGACTTTC. V is TRBV7-2 and J is TRBJ2-6; D call uncertain. The CDR3 totals 17 residues. V lost 1 base, J lost 0 bases, and 10 bases lay in between. CDR1 is SGHTA and CDR2 is FQGNSA in the germline V gene.

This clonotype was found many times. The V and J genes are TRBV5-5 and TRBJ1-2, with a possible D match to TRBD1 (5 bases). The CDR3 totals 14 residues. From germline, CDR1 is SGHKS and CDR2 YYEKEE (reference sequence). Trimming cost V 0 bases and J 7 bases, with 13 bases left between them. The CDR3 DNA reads TGTGCCAGCAGCTTGGGGGCAGGGCGAAGTGGCTACACCTTC. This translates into CASSLGAGRSGYTF.

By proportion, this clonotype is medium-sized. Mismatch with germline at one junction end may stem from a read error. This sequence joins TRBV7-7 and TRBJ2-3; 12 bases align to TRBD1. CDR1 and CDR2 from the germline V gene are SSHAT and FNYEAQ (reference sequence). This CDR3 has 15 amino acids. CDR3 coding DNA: TGTGCTAGCAGCTTAGGGACAGGGGGCATAGATACGCAGTATTTT. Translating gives CASSLGTGGIDTQYF. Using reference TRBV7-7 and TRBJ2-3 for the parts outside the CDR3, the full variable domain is GAGVSQSPRYKVTKRGQDVTLRCDPISSHATLYWYQQALGQGPEFLTYFNYEAQPDKSGLPSDRFSAERPEGSISTLTIQRTEQRDSAMYRCASSLGTGGIDTQYFGPGTRLTVL.

The CDR3 here is CASRPRTSGTGRTPTDTQYF. Here the CDR3 DNA reads TGTGCCAGCAGACCGAGGACTAGCGGGACCGGGAGGACCCCCACAGATACGCAGTATTTT. The rearrangement uses TRBV2 and TRBJ2-3, with 12 bases identical to TRBD2. CDR1 SNHLY and CDR2 FYNNEI come from the germline V gene. Losses at the gene ends were 6 bases for V and 2 bases for J; bases not matched to a gene: 18. This CDR3 contains 20 residues.

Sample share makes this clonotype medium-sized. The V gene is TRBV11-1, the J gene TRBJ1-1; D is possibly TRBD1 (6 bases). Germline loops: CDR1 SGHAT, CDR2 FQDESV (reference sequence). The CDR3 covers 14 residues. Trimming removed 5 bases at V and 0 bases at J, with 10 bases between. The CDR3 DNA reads TGTGCCAGCAGCGTCAACAGGGTGAACACTGAAGCTTTCTTT. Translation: CASSVNRVNTEAFF. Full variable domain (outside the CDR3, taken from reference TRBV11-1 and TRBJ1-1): EAEVAQSPRYKITEKSQAVAFWCDPISGHATLYWYRQILGQGPELLVQFQDESVVDDSQLPKDRFSAERLKGVDSTLKIQPAELGDSAMYLCASSVNRVNTEAFFGQGTRLTVV.